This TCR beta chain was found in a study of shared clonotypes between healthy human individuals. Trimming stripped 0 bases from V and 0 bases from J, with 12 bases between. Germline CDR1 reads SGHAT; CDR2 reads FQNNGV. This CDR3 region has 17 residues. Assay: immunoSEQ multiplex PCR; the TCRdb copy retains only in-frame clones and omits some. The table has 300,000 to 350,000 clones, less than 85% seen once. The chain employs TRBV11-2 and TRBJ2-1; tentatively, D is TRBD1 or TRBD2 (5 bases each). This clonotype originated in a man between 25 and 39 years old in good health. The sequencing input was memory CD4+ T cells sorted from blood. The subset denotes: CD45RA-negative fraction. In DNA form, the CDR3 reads TGTGCCAGCAGCTTAGAACCCGGGACGAGCTCCTACAATGAGCAGTTCTTC. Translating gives CASSLEPGTSSYNEQFF.